One sample yielded the 20 T cell receptor beta chains listed below, sequenced in a study of Ad26.COV2.S vaccination and SARS-CoV-2 variants. The treatment is: over 15 received Ad26.COV2.S at low or high dose, single or two shots; 5 received placebo; per-sample allocation not given. Samples came from day 63 after the first vaccine or placebo injection. Here immunoSEQ multiplex PCR was the method, and the copy in TCRdb shows in-frame clones only, minus some. The sample shows just under 250,000 clones, around nine tenths of them seen only once. The source material was peripheral blood, sampled in a trial of Ad26.COV2.S vaccine versus placebo. These receptors were taken from a person between 18 and 60 years old who received the Ad26.COV2.S COVID-19 vaccine or a placebo.

V and J are TRBV28 and TRBJ2-5, with no clear D. This CDR3 contains 14 residues. V was cut by 3 bases and J by 1 base, with 9 bases left in between. Germline CDR1 reads MDHEN; CDR2 reads SYDVKM. As DNA, the CDR3 is TGTGCCAGCAGTTTTACCCGGCGCCAAGAGACCCAGTACTTC. Translated, it gives CASSFTRRQETQYF.

The rearrangement links TRBV11-3 to TRBJ2-3; the match to TRBD1 covers 11 bases. CDR3 size: 15 residues. The germline V gene encodes CDR1 SGHNT and CDR2 YENEEA. The J segment lost 4 bases and the V segment lost 4 bases, leaving 4 bases of the junction unmatched. This chain's CDR3 is CASSSGQGAADTQYF. The CDR3, as DNA: TGTGCCAGCAGCTCCGGACAGGGGGCGGCAGATACGCAGTATTTT.

This sequence joins TRBV7-9 and TRBJ2-7; TRBD1 is a possible D gene (6 bases). This CDR3 is 14 amino acids long. Germline CDR1 is SEHNR and CDR2 is FQNEAQ (reference sequence). Trimming cost V 5 bases and J 4 bases, with 15 bases left between them. CDR3 sequence reads: CASSRPGQVYEQYF. The CDR3 DNA follows: TGTGCCAGCAGCCGTCCGGGACAAGTTTACGAGCAGTACTTC.

The sample holds one count of this clone. The chain's CDR3 is CASSISLDGGEQFF. The CDR3 DNA is TGTGCCAGTAGTATTTCACTCGACGGGGGGGAGCAGTTCTTC. The rearrangement joins TRBV19 to TRBJ2-1; 7 positions match TRBD2. The CDR3 has 14 residues. From germline, CDR1 is LNHDA and CDR2 SQIVND (reference sequence). J was trimmed by 10 bases and V by 3 bases; bases with no gene match: 9.

Only one count was recorded for this clone. The rearrangement links TRBV7-3 to TRBJ2-3; weak D call: TRBD2 (6 bases). The CDR3 has 14 residues. Trimming pared 1 base from V and 6 bases from J, leaving 11 bases between. Germline CDR1 is SGHTA and CDR2 is FQGTGA. In DNA form, the CDR3 reads TGTGCCAGCAGCTTAAATAGCGGCGGGGATACGCAGTATTTT. This encodes CASSLNSGGDTQYF.

This rearrangement joins TRBV6-2 or TRBV6-3 to TRBJ2-5; TRBD1 aligns across 7 bases. V shed 2 bases and J 2 bases; nucleotides not matched to a gene: 8. The CDR3 totals 16 residues. Germline V gene sequence: CDR1 MNHEY, CDR2 SVGEGT. CDR3 in DNA: TGTGCCAGCAGTTACGGGCTTGGACAGGAGCAAGAGACCCAGTACTTC. Its translation is CASSYGLGQEQETQYF.

This chain joins TRBV28 and TRBJ2-2; D is unclear. Trimming removed 8 bases from V and 3 bases from J, with 10 bases in between. CDR3 length equals 13 residues. Germline V gene lookup returns CDR1 MDHEN and CDR2 SYDVKM. CDR3 sequence reads: CASSFWDTGELFF. DNA for the CDR3: TGTGCCAGCTCCTTTTGGGACACCGGGGAGCTGTTTTTT.

This rearrangement joins TRBV5-1 to TRBJ2-5, with D possibly TRBD1 on 5 matching bases. Germline lookup yields CDR1 SGHRS and CDR2 YFSETQ. The CDR3 sequence is 14 residues long. Trimming took off 0 bases at V and 5 bases at J, with 11 bases between the two ends. CDR3 bases: TGCGCCAGCAGCTTGGCGGCAGGGTGGGAGACCCAGTACTTC. This encodes CASSLAAGWETQYF.

The chain joins TRBV30 to TRBJ1-1, with D maybe TRBD1 (6 bases). V lost 2 bases to trimming and J lost 1 base, with 11 bases between them. From germline, CDR1 is GTSNPN and CDR2 SVGIG (reference sequence). The CDR3 has 14 amino acids. Here the CDR3 reads CAWSFGTSNTEAFF. DNA for the CDR3: TGTGCCTGGAGTTTCGGGACATCGAACACTGAAGCTTTCTTT.

The chain links TRBV19 to TRBJ1-5, with a tentative D call TRBD1 (5 bases). The germline gives CDR1 LNHDA, CDR2 SQIVND (reference sequence). The germline V and J ends were trimmed by 10 bases and 0 bases, with 25 bases remaining between them. CDR3 length equals 18 residues. The chain's CDR3 is CATRPVGAAFYSNQPQHF. CDR3 coding DNA: TGTGCCACCAGGCCAGTCGGGGCCGCCTTTTATAGCAATCAGCCCCAGCATTTT.

On this clone itself: Different DNA sequences within this sample yield the same CDR3. The chain combines TRBV28 with TRBJ1-6; maybe TRBD1 (6 bases). From germline, CDR1 is MDHEN and CDR2 SYDVKM. Trimming cost V 5 bases and J 12 bases, with 11 bases left between them. The CDR3 covers 12 residues. This CDR3 is CASSPPRGPLHF. CDR3 nucleotides: TGTGCCAGCAGTCCCCCCAGGGGACCCCTCCACTTT. Based on the CDR3 plus reference TRBV28 and TRBJ1-6, the full variable domain is DVKVTQSSRYLVKRTGEKVFLECVQDMDHENMFWYRQDPGLGLRLIYFSYDVKMKEKGDIPEGYSVSREKKERFSLILESASTNQTSMYLCASSPPRGPLHFGNGTRLTVT.

The chain joins TRBV2 to TRBJ2-3; either TRBD1 or TRBD2 may fit D (5 bases each). The V end was cut by 7 bases, the J end by 2 bases, with 13 bases between. This CDR3 is built from 14 residues. Germline CDR1 reads SNHLY; CDR2 reads FYNNEI. The DNA of the CDR3 is TGTGCCAGCACCGAGGGGAGTGCCACAGATACGCAGTATTTT. It yields the protein CASTEGSATDTQYF.

CDR3 region: CASSVEASGSFTDTQYF. The CDR3 nucleotides read TGTGCCAGCAGCGTAGAGGCTAGCGGGAGCTTCACAGATACGCAGTATTTT. This rearrangement joins TRBV9 to TRBJ2-3; TRBD2 agrees at 10 bases. The CDR3 has 17 residues. V shed 0 bases, J shed 2 bases, and the junction held 6 bases outside the gene matches. Germline CDR1 is SGDLS and CDR2 is YYNGEE.

V gene TRBV28 combines with J gene TRBJ2-7, with a possible D match to TRBD2 (6 bases). Trimming removed 3 bases from V and 1 base from J, with 10 bases in between. The CDR3 contains 14 residues. Germline V lookup: CDR1 MDHEN, CDR2 SYDVKM. The CDR3 loop reads CASSLMGGSYEQYF. For the CDR3, the DNA is TGTGCCAGCAGTTTGATGGGGGGATCCTACGAGCAGTACTTC.

CDR3 sequence reads: CASRRESNSPLHF. The CDR3 region has the DNA TGTGCCAGCAGGAGGGAATCTAATTCACCCCTCCACTTT. The chain uses TRBV6-5 and TRBJ1-6; D ambiguous. V lost 6 bases and J lost 6, with 9 bases in between. CDR1 is MNHEY, CDR2 SVGAGI, per germline. The CDR3 runs 13 residues.

Only one count was recorded for this clone. V gene TRBV5-6 combines with J gene TRBJ1-5; D is unresolved. This CDR3 spans 15 amino acids. The germline CDR1 and CDR2 sequences are SGHDT and YYEEEE. Trimming took 4 bases from V and 0 from J, leaving 11 bases between them. Written as DNA, the CDR3 is TGTGCCAGCAGCCGAATATCGAATAGCAATCAGCCCCAGCATTTT. This translates into CASSRISNSNQPQHF.

This clone was observed a handful of times. Written as DNA, the CDR3 is TGCGCCAGCAGCCAAGCGGGATCGGGCGGTTCTTTTTTACGTGAAGCTTTCTTT. It translates to CASSQAGSGGSFLREAFF. The chain has TRBV4-3 and TRBJ1-1; D unresolved. V gave up 1 base and J gave up 7 bases, with 25 bases separating them. CDR1 is LGHNA, CDR2 YSLEER, per germline. The CDR3 is made up of 18 amino acids.

Points on this clone: The same CDR3 can be traced to other DNA sequences in this sample. The rearrangement joins TRBV3-1 (or the pseudogene TRBV3-2) to TRBJ2-3; no firm D call. The germline V and J ends were trimmed by 2 bases and 6 bases, with 6 bases remaining between them. The CDR3 has 12 amino acids. In germline, CDR1 is LGHDT, CDR2 YNNKEL (reference sequence). The CDR3 protein is CASSQRVDTQYF. In DNA form, the CDR3 reads TGTGCCAGCAGCCAACGAGTGGATACGCAGTATTTT.

The rearrangement links TRBV18 to TRBJ1-5; TRBD1 aligns across 7 bases. CDR3 length equals 16 residues. Per germline, CDR1 KGHSH and CDR2 LQKENI. The ends lost 1 base at V and 7 bases at J; junction bases unmatched: 10. This CDR3 reads CASSPQGAPLGQPQHF. CDR3 nucleotides: TGTGCCAGCTCACCACAGGGGGCCCCGTTGGGGCAGCCCCAGCATTTT.

This clone occurred a few times. This chain uses TRBV25-1 with TRBJ2-7; D unclear. V was pared by 1 base and J by 2 bases, with 9 bases between. The CDR3 has 14 residues. Looked up from germline, CDR1 is MGHDK and CDR2 is SYGVNS. The CDR3 nucleotides are TGTGCCAGCAGTGAATGGGCCAGTACCTACGAGCAGTACTTC. Its translation: CASSEWASTYEQYF.